The T cell receptor beta chain described here comes from a study of CD8 T cells in ankylosing spondylitis. The study's findings and limits: Disease-linked clones displayed a CD8+ phenotype and appeared relatively rarely in peripheral blood. Reactive arthritis synovial fluid and blood previously showed some of these motif variants.

Germline V gene lookup returns CDR1 SGHRS and CDR2 YFSETQ. Trimming pared 1 base from V and 13 bases from J, leaving 12 bases between. The CDR3 is 12 residues long. There are many counts of this clonotype. The antigen is undetermined. Libraries for TCR beta were made by quantitative 5'-RACE with molecular barcodes. TCRdb passed the 5' RACE reads through MiXCR, listing each CDR3 protein once. The data hold about 69,000 distinct CDR3 sequences, with about 5% observed a single time. The specimen was blood, either unsorted or a sorted T cell fraction (not recorded which). The chain links TRBV5-1 to TRBJ2-1; no definite D call. This clonotype was sampled from a male donor with ankylosing spondylitis or in good health (not recorded which). CDR3 sequence reads: CASSLNSKEQFF. The DNA of the CDR3 is TGCGCCAGCAGCTTGAATTCCAAAGAACAGTTCTTC.